These T cell receptor beta chains were read from a single sample in a study of blood T cell repertoires in COVID-19. The method was immunoSEQ multiplex PCR; TCRdb's version includes in-frame clones alone and lacks a portion of them. This table has roughly 120,000 clones, 85% appearing once. Material for sequencing was peripheral blood. The receptor set was obtained from a man of 80 years or more with acute or convalescent COVID-19. CDR3s include the opening cysteine and the closing phenylalanine or tryptophan. A D gene is named only where the DNA matches it firmly. Where a row states a size, it is once, few, many or the class of an expanded clone; other rows omit it.

v_call: TRBV19; j_call: TRBJ2-2; d_call: TRBD1; clone_size: -; cdr3_aa: CASSSRDRGFTGELFF; cdr3_nt: TGTGCCAGTAGTAGCCGGGACAGGGGATTCACCGGGGAGCTGTTTTTT
v_call: TRBV5-6; j_call: TRBJ2-3; d_call: TRBD2; clone_size: -; cdr3_aa: CASRTRAGAFTDTQYF; cdr3_nt: TGTGCCAGCAGGACTCGCGCGGGAGCCTTCACAGATACGCAGTATTTT
v_call: TRBV7-2; j_call: TRBJ2-3; d_call: -; clone_size: once; cdr3_aa: CASSPRDWITDTQYF; cdr3_nt: TGTGCCAGCAGCCCCCGGGACTGGATCACAGATACGCAGTATTTT
v_call: TRBV19; j_call: TRBJ2-5; d_call: -; clone_size: -; cdr3_aa: CASSLQGGKETQYF; cdr3_nt: TGTGCCAGTAGCCTACAGGGAGGGAAGGAGACCCAGTACTTC
v_call: TRBV3-1/TRBV3-2; j_call: TRBJ2-5; d_call: -; clone_size: -; cdr3_aa: CASSRLGTQETQYF; cdr3_nt: TGTGCCAGCAGCCGGCTAGGAACACAAGAGACCCAGTACTTC
v_call: TRBV19; j_call: TRBJ1-5; d_call: TRBD1; clone_size: -; cdr3_aa: CASKAGQGVGAQHF; cdr3_nt: TGTGCCAGTAAGGCGGGACAGGGGGTTGGGGCCCAGCATTTT
v_call: TRBV6-4; j_call: TRBJ2-6; d_call: -; clone_size: -; cdr3_aa: CASSDGHSGANVLTF; cdr3_nt: TGTGCCAGCAGTGACGGACACTCTGGGGCCAACGTCCTGACTTTC
v_call: TRBV5-1; j_call: TRBJ1-2; d_call: -; clone_size: -; cdr3_aa: CATESNYGYTF; cdr3_nt: TGCGCCACCGAGAGTAACTATGGCTACACCTTC
v_call: TRBV5-1; j_call: TRBJ2-7; d_call: TRBD1; clone_size: -; cdr3_aa: CASSQGQLIYEQYF; cdr3_nt: TGCGCCAGCTCCCAGGGACAGTTGATATACGAGCAGTACTTC
v_call: TRBV21-1; j_call: TRBJ2-2; d_call: -; clone_size: -; cdr3_aa: CASSKLSGPRTGELFF; cdr3_nt: TGTGCCAGCAGCAAACTTAGCGGGCCGAGGACCGGGGAGCTGTTTTTT
v_call: TRBV6-6; j_call: TRBJ2-7; d_call: TRBD1; clone_size: -; cdr3_aa: CASSQGQGAGEQYF; cdr3_nt: TGTGCCAGCAGTCAGGGACAGGGGGCTGGGGAGCAGTACTTC
v_call: TRBV6-4; j_call: TRBJ2-2; d_call: -; clone_size: -; cdr3_aa: CASRSLGGTGELFF; cdr3_nt: TGTGCCAGCAGATCCTTGGGGGGCACCGGGGAGCTGTTTTTT
v_call: TRBV19; j_call: TRBJ2-7; d_call: -; clone_size: -; cdr3_aa: CASSIDTRGTYEQYF; cdr3_nt: TGTGCCAGTAGTATAGATACTCGAGGAACCTACGAGCAGTACTTC
v_call: TRBV9; j_call: TRBJ1-3; d_call: TRBD1; clone_size: -; cdr3_aa: CASTRQGDTIYF; cdr3_nt: TGTGCCAGCACGAGACAGGGAGACACCATATATTTT
v_call: TRBV7-9; j_call: TRBJ1-5; d_call: TRBD1; clone_size: -; cdr3_aa: CASSSTGEDSNQPQHF; cdr3_nt: TGTGCCAGCAGTTCGACAGGGGAGGATAGCAATCAGCCCCAGCATTTT
v_call: TRBV5-4; j_call: TRBJ2-3; d_call: -; clone_size: -; cdr3_aa: CASSLAGDTQYF; cdr3_nt: TGTGCCAGCAGCTTGGCAGGTGATACGCAGTATTTT
v_call: TRBV6-5; j_call: TRBJ1-2; d_call: -; clone_size: -; cdr3_aa: CASSYSRGDYGYTF; cdr3_nt: TGTGCCAGCAGTTACTCGCGGGGGGACTATGGCTACACCTTC
v_call: TRBV15; j_call: TRBJ2-5; d_call: -; clone_size: -; cdr3_aa: CATSREQASRGETQYF; cdr3_nt: TGTGCCACCAGCAGAGAGCAGGCCTCAAGGGGGGAGACCCAGTACTTC
v_call: TRBV9; j_call: TRBJ2-2; d_call: -; clone_size: -; cdr3_aa: CASSVESTTGELFF; cdr3_nt: TGTGCCAGCAGCGTAGAGAGCACCACCGGGGAGCTGTTTTTT